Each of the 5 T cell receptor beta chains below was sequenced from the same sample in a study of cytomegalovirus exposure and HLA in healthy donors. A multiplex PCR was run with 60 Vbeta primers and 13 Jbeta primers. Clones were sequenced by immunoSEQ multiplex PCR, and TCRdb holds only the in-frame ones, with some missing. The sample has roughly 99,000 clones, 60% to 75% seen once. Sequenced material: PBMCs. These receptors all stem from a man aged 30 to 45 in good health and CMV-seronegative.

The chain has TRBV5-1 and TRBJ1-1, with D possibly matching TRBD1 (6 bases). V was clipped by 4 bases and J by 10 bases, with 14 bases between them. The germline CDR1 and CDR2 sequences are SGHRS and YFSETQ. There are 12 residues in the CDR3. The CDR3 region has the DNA TGCGCCAGCAGCCCTATGGGGGGGGCAGCTTTCTTT. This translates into CASSPMGGAAFF.

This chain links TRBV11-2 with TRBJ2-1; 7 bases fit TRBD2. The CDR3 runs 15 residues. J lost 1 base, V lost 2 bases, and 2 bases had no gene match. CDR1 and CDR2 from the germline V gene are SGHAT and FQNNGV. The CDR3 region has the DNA TGTGCCAGCAGCTTAACGGGGGGTTCCTACAATGAGCAGTTCTTC. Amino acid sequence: CASSLTGGSYNEQFF.

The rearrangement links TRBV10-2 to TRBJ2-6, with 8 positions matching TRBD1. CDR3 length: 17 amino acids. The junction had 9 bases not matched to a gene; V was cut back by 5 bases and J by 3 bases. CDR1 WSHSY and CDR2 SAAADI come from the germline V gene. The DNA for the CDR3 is TGCGCCAGCAGTCCACAGGGGGGAAAACTTGGGGCCAACGTCCTGACTTTC. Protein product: CASSPQGGKLGANVLTF.

CDR3 sequence reads: CASSLSGSLYNEQFF. The DNA of the CDR3 is TGCGCCAGCAGCTTGTCAGGTAGTCTGTACAATGAGCAGTTCTTC. The gene calls are TRBV5-1 and TRBJ2-1; no firm D call. Deletions cut 1 base from V and 4 bases from J, with 12 bases between. Germline CDR1 is SGHRS and CDR2 is YFSETQ. This CDR3 contains 15 residues. The full variable domain, its missing parts supplied by reference TRBV5-1 and TRBJ2-1, is KAGVTQTPRYLIKTRGQQVTLSCSPISGHRSVSWYQQTPGQGLQFLFEYFSETQRNKGNFPGRFSGRQFSNSRSEMNVSTLELGDSALYLCASSLSGSLYNEQFFGPGTRLTVL.

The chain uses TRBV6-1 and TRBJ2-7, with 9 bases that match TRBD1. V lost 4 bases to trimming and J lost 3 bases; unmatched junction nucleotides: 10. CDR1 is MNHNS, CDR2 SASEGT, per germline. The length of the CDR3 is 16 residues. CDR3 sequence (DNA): TGTGCCAGCAGTGGTACTACAGGGGGCTTTTTCTACGAGCAGTACTTC. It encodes CASSGTTGGFFYEQYF.